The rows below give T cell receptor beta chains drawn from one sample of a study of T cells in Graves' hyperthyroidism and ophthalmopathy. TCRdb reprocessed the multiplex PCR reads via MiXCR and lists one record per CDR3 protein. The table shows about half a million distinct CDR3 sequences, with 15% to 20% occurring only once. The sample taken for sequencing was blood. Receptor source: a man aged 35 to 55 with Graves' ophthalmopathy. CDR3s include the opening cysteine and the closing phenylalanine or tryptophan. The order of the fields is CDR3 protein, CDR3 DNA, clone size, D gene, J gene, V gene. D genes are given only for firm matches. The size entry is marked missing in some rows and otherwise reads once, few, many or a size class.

CDR3: CATSRALGGGFLDEQFF
DNA: TGTGCCACCAGCAGGGCCCTTGGCGGGGGGTTCTTGGATGAGCAGTTCTTC
size: few
D: TRBD2
J: TRBJ2-1
V: TRBV15

CDR3: CASSRTGTSYNEQFF
DNA: TGTGCCAGCAGTCGGACGGGGACCTCCTACAATGAGCAGTTCTTC
size: NA
D: NA
J: TRBJ2-1
V: TRBV28

CDR3: CASSSGGAQYF
DNA: TGTGCCAGCAGCTCAGGCGGGGCGCAGTATTTT
size: NA
D: NA
J: TRBJ2-3
V: TRBV7-3

CDR3: CASSLVAGPIGEQFF
DNA: TGTGCCAGCAGCCTGGTAGCGGGGCCCATAGGAGAGCAGTTCTTC
size: NA
D: TRBD2
J: TRBJ2-1
V: TRBV27

CDR3: CASSSSTSGGRKETQYF
DNA: TGTGCCAGCAGCTCCTCGACTAGCGGGGGACGTAAAGAGACCCAGTACTTC
size: NA
D: TRBD2
J: TRBJ2-5
V: TRBV5-5

CDR3: CATSDPPSSGGTYEQYF
DNA: TGTGCCACCAGTGATCCCCCATCGAGCGGGGGGACCTACGAGCAGTACTTC
size: NA
D: TRBD2
J: TRBJ2-7
V: TRBV24-1

CDR3: CSAYGTGLEKATNEKLFF
DNA: TGCAGCGCCTATGGGACAGGGCTCGAGAAGGCAACTAATGAAAAACTGTTTTTT
size: NA
D: TRBD1
J: TRBJ1-4
V: TRBV29-1

CDR3: CSASGRPTDTQYF
DNA: TGCAGTGCTTCTGGGCGACCCACAGATACGCAGTATTTT
size: once
D: NA
J: TRBJ2-3
V: TRBV20-1

CDR3: CASSFLRGEETQYF
DNA: TGCGCCAGCAGCTTCCTTAGAGGGGAAGAGACCCAGTACTTC
size: few
D: NA
J: TRBJ2-5
V: TRBV5-1

CDR3: CASSQDPRQSSYNSPLHF
DNA: TGTGCCAGCAGCCAAGATCCCCGACAGAGCTCCTATAATTCACCCCTCCACTTT
size: NA
D: NA
J: TRBJ1-6
V: TRBV14

CDR3: CASLASSYNEQFF
DNA: TGTGCTAGCTTGGCTTCCTCTTACAATGAGCAGTTCTTC
size: NA
D: NA
J: TRBJ2-1
V: TRBV12-5

CDR3: CASSFVGESEQYF
DNA: TGTGCCAGCAGCTTTGTCGGGGAGAGCGAGCAGTACTTC
size: NA
D: NA
J: TRBJ2-7
V: TRBV5-4

CDR3: CASTHTGTISYEQYF
DNA: TGTGCCAGCACCCATACAGGGACGATCTCCTACGAGCAGTACTTC
size: NA
D: NA
J: TRBJ2-7
V: TRBV7-9

CDR3: CASSYFSGASTDTQYF
DNA: TGTGCCAGCAGTTACTTTAGCGGGGCTAGCACAGATACGCAGTATTTT
size: few
D: TRBD2
J: TRBJ2-3
V: TRBV6-6

CDR3: CSAETGVLNTEAFF
DNA: TGCAGTGCCGAAACAGGCGTTCTGAACACTGAAGCTTTCTTT
size: NA
D: NA
J: TRBJ1-1
V: TRBV20-1

CDR3: CASSGDSPYEQYF
DNA: TGTGCCAGCAGTGGAGACAGTCCCTACGAGCAGTACTTC
size: many
D: NA
J: TRBJ2-7
V: TRBV2

CDR3: CSAESSGTYNEQFF
DNA: TGCAGTGCTGAGTCTAGCGGGACCTACAATGAGCAGTTCTTC
size: NA
D: TRBD2
J: TRBJ2-1
V: TRBV20-1

CDR3: CASSLERGAIYGYTF
DNA: TGCGCCAGCAGCTTGGAGCGGGGAGCGATCTATGGCTACACCTTC
size: few
D: NA
J: TRBJ1-2
V: TRBV5-1

CDR3: CASSYSSRGGNQPQHF
DNA: TGTGCCAGCAGTTACTCCTCCAGGGGCGGCAATCAGCCCCAGCATTTT
size: once
D: NA
J: TRBJ1-5
V: TRBV6-6

CDR3: CASSFGGTSNQPQHF
DNA: TGTGCCAGCAGTTTTGGCGGGACTAGCAATCAGCCCCAGCATTTT
size: NA
D: NA
J: TRBJ1-5
V: TRBV12-3/TRBV12-4

CDR3: CASSPQGQGGSFF
DNA: TGTGCCAGCAGCCCCCAAGGGCAGGGGGGGTCTTTCTTT
size: many
D: TRBD1
J: TRBJ1-1
V: TRBV7-6

CDR3: CASRDSSTDTQYF
DNA: TGTGCCAGCCGGGACAGTAGCACAGATACGCAGTATTTT
size: many
D: TRBD1
J: TRBJ2-3
V: TRBV28

CDR3: CASSSDRETDGYTF
DNA: TGCGCCAGCAGCTCGGACAGGGAGACAGATGGCTACACCTTC
size: NA
D: TRBD1
J: TRBJ1-2
V: TRBV5-1

CDR3: CSARDPTGTGGASEQYF
DNA: TGCAGTGCTAGAGACCCCACCGGGACTGGTGGAGCTAGCGAGCAGTACTTC
size: NA
D: NA
J: TRBJ2-7
V: TRBV20-1

CDR3: CAWSVGGLQETQYF
DNA: TGTGCCTGGAGTGTCGGGGGGCTCCAAGAGACCCAGTACTTC
size: many
D: NA
J: TRBJ2-5
V: TRBV30

CDR3: CATSAASGLAVQETQYF
DNA: TGTGCCACCAGTGCGGCGTCGGGACTAGCGGTACAAGAGACCCAGTACTTC
size: NA
D: TRBD2
J: TRBJ2-5
V: TRBV24-1

CDR3: CASSEGTGQDTQYF
DNA: TGTGCCAGCAGTGAAGGGACAGGGCAGGATACGCAGTATTTT
size: NA
D: TRBD1
J: TRBJ2-3
V: TRBV25-1